The 13 T cell receptor beta chains presented below share a single source sample, sequenced in a study of T-cell reconstitution after alpha-beta-depleted transplantation in children. Preparation of the TCRbeta library used unique molecular identifiers. TCRdb re-called the PCR reads with MiXCR, one entry per CDR3 protein. The data show hundreds of thousands of distinct CDR3 sequences, with approximately 15% seen just once and roughly two fifths held by the top ten. Sequencing was performed on PBMCs, mostly from graft donor cells, taken 360 days after TCRalphabeta/CD19-depleted stem cell transplant. These receptors all stem from a male patient aged 2-9 years who had a stem cell transplant for acute lymphoblastic leukemia, so the T cells may come from the graft donor.

This clonotype was counted a few times. The rearrangement uses TRBV18 and TRBJ1-1; 10 nucleotides line up with TRBD1. Trimming removed 8 bases from V and 1 base from J; junction bases left unmatched: 4. There are 14 residues in the CDR3. Germline V lookup: CDR1 KGHSH, CDR2 LQKENI. This CDR3 reads CASTGQGGNTEAFF. CDR3 nucleotide sequence: TGTGCCAGCACAGGACAGGGGGGGAACACTGAAGCTTTCTTT.

This clonotype came up a few times. V gene TRBV20-1 combines with J gene TRBJ2-1; tentatively, D is TRBD2 (6 bases). The CDR3 has 16 amino acids. The germline V gene encodes CDR1 DFQATT and CDR2 SNEGSKA (reference sequence). Trimming took 4 bases from V and 0 from J, leaving 16 bases between them. The CDR3: CSAIFGEVRSYNEQFF. The CDR3 DNA reads TGCAGTGCTATCTTTGGGGAGGTACGCTCCTACAATGAGCAGTTCTTC.

This clonotype showed up just a few times. The chain joins TRBV4-3 to TRBJ2-7; D uncertain. The ends were cut back, 0 bases at V and 1 base at J, with 7 bases in the middle. This CDR3 has 14 amino acids. Germline V gene data show CDR1 as LGHNA and CDR2 as YSLEER. CDR3 amino acids: CASSQEMGSYEQYF. The CDR3 DNA follows: TGCGCCAGCAGCCAAGAGATGGGTTCCTACGAGCAGTACTTC.

In this sample, this clonotype turned up a few times. The chain recombines TRBV9 with TRBJ2-3; the D is unclear. The CDR3 is 12 residues long. Trimming stripped 0 bases from V and 11 bases from J, with 10 bases between. The V gene's germline CDR1 is SGDLS and CDR2 YYNGEE. For the CDR3, the DNA is TGTGCCAGCAGCGTAGATACAGTTGTGCAGTATTTT. Protein sequence: CASSVDTVVQYF.

This clonotype was detected only a few times. The V call is TRBV20-1, the J call TRBJ2-7; 10 bases align to TRBD2. Germline values: CDR1 DFQATT, CDR2 SNEGSKA (reference sequence). There are 13 residues in the CDR3. V dropped 7 bases and J dropped 0; count of bases not matched to a gene: 3. The CDR3 protein is CSVLAGNSYEQYF. CDR3 nucleotide sequence: TGCAGTGTACTAGCGGGGAACTCCTACGAGCAGTACTTC.

This clonotype was detected only a few times. The J gene is TRBJ2-1, the V gene TRBV20-1, with D hard to call. CDR3 size: 13 residues. Trimming removed 3 bases from V and 1 base from J, with 7 bases in between. The germline CDR1 and CDR2 sequences are DFQATT and SNEGSKA (reference sequence). The DNA of the CDR3 is TGCAGTGCTAGCGGCCAATCCTACAATGAGCAGTTCTTC. Its protein is CSASGQSYNEQFF.

The sample holds many counts of this clonotype. The V and J genes are TRBV7-2 and TRBJ2-3; D possibly corresponds to TRBD1 (5 bases). In germline, CDR1 is SGHTA, CDR2 FQGNSA. The CDR3 is made up of 13 amino acids. Trimming shortened V by 4 bases and J by 8 bases, and 13 bases separated the two germline ends. The CDR3: CASSYDSTATQYF. DNA of the CDR3: TGTGCCAGCAGCTACGACAGTACCGCTACGCAGTATTTT.

The chain uses TRBV7-2 and TRBJ2-3; TRBD2 matches 7 bases. CDR3 length: 17 amino acids. Losses at the gene ends were 4 bases for V and 3 bases for J; bases not matched to a gene: 13. Germline CDR1 and CDR2: SGHTA and FQGNSA. CDR3 in DNA: TGTGCCAGCAGCTCACCGCTTTGGCTAGCGGCTACAGATACGCAGTATTTT. Translated, it gives CASSSPLWLAATDTQYF.

A few counts support this clonotype. This chain uses TRBV12-3 or TRBV12-4 with TRBJ2-7, with D possibly TRBD1 on 6 matching bases. This CDR3 spans 13 amino acids. V dropped 8 bases and J dropped 2 bases, with 13 bases sitting between them. CDR3 nucleotide sequence: TGTGCCAGCGCACCGGGACACACCTACGAGCAGTACTTC. The encoded protein is CASAPGHTYEQYF.

The chain uses TRBV29-1 and TRBJ1-1, with D perhaps TRBD1 (6 bases). CDR3 length: 17 residues. Germline-derived CDR1 and CDR2 are SQVTM and ANQGSEA. Trimming removed 0 bases at V and 1 base at J, with 18 bases between. CDR3 sequence: CSVEDPYRGGENTEAFF. The DNA for the CDR3 is TGCAGCGTTGAAGATCCGTATCGAGGGGGAGAGAACACTGAAGCTTTCTTT. Based on the CDR3 plus reference TRBV29-1 and TRBJ1-1, the full variable domain is SAVISQKPSRDICQRGTSLTIQCQVDSQVTMMFWYRQQPGQSLTLIATANQGSEATYESGFVIDKFPISRPNLTFSTLTVSNMSPEDSSIYLCSVEDPYRGGENTEAFFGQGTRLTVV.

In this sample, this clonotype turned up a few times. The gene calls are TRBV29-1 and TRBJ2-7, with D tentatively TRBD1 (8 bases). Trimming took 8 bases from V and 5 from J, leaving 19 bases between them. The CDR3 extends over 13 amino acids. Per the germline V gene, CDR1 is SQVTM and CDR2 is ANQGSEA. The CDR3 is CSFLTGGVHEQYF. CDR3 bases: TGCAGCTTTCTAACAGGGGGGGTCCACGAGCAGTACTTC.

This CDR3 reads CASSKRANEQFF. The CDR3 DNA is TGTGCCAGCAGCAAAAGGGCCAATGAGCAGTTCTTC. The chain has TRBV13 and TRBJ2-1; D unresolved. The CDR3 sequence is 12 residues long. In germline, CDR1 is PRHDT, CDR2 FYEKMQ (reference sequence). V was clipped by 5 bases and J by 6 bases, with 8 bases between them.

This clonotype was counted at least ten times. The rearrangement joins TRBV7-9 to TRBJ2-3; D gene ambiguous. In germline, CDR1 is SEHNR, CDR2 FQNEAQ (reference sequence). The CDR3 sequence is 15 residues long. The V end was cut by 1 base, the J end by 0 bases, with 8 bases between. The chain's CDR3 is CASSLGVASTDTQYF. CDR3 DNA sequence: TGTGCCAGCAGCTTAGGGGTGGCGAGCACAGATACGCAGTATTTT.